Listed below are T cell receptor beta chains from one sample, sequenced in a study of blood T cell repertoires in COVID-19. The data were produced by immunoSEQ multiplex PCR, yet TCRdb's version contains in-frame clones alone and is incomplete. The top ten hold around 4.8% of the sample, which has 150,000 to 200,000 clones, more than 75% seen once. Sequencing was performed on peripheral blood. The origin of the receptors is a human donor in a cohort sampled during active COVID-19. The CDR3 runs from the conserved cysteine through the conserved F or W. The order of the fields is D gene, J gene, clone size, V gene, CDR3 protein, CDR3 DNA. The D gene is left open where the match is weak. Expanded clones get a size class; other rows say once, few or many, or leave the size out.

d_gene: TRBD2; j_gene: TRBJ2-7; abundance: NA; v_gene: TRBV7-6; CDR3aa: CASSLTSGGSSYEQYF; CDR3nt: TGTGCCAGCAGCTTGACTAGCGGGGGAAGCTCCTACGAGCAGTACTTC
d_gene: TRBD1; j_gene: TRBJ1-2; abundance: NA; v_gene: TRBV10-3; CDR3aa: CAIRDRKTYGYTF; CDR3nt: TGTGCCATCAGGGACAGGAAAACTTATGGCTACACCTTC
d_gene: NA; j_gene: TRBJ2-2; abundance: NA; v_gene: TRBV28; CDR3aa: CASSLQNTGELFF; CDR3nt: TGTGCCAGCAGTTTACAGAACACCGGGGAGCTGTTTTTT
d_gene: NA; j_gene: TRBJ2-4; abundance: NA; v_gene: TRBV6-2/TRBV6-3; CDR3aa: CASSSAGARKNIQYF; CDR3nt: TGTGCCAGCAGTTCCGCGGGGGCCCGCAAAAACATTCAGTACTTC
d_gene: NA; j_gene: TRBJ1-1; abundance: few; v_gene: TRBV29-1; CDR3aa: CSSWAWNTEAFF; CDR3nt: TGCAGCAGCTGGGCGTGGAACACTGAAGCTTTCTTT
d_gene: TRBD1; j_gene: TRBJ2-1; abundance: NA; v_gene: TRBV2; CDR3aa: CASSKGQAPYNEQFF; CDR3nt: TGTGCCAGCAGCAAGGGACAGGCTCCCTACAATGAGCAGTTCTTC
d_gene: NA; j_gene: TRBJ2-7; abundance: NA; v_gene: TRBV4-2; CDR3aa: CASSPRAGGTYEQYF; CDR3nt: TGTGCCAGCAGCCCACGGGCGGGCGGCACCTACGAGCAGTACTTC
d_gene: TRBD1; j_gene: TRBJ1-1; abundance: NA; v_gene: TRBV4-2; CDR3aa: CASSPRQGGNTEAFF; CDR3nt: TGTGCCAGCAGCCCCCGACAGGGTGGAAACACTGAAGCTTTCTTT
d_gene: NA; j_gene: TRBJ2-7; abundance: NA; v_gene: TRBV6-6; CDR3aa: CASSSGGENQQYF; CDR3nt: TGTGCCAGCAGTTCGGGTGGAGAAAATCAGCAGTACTTC
d_gene: TRBD2; j_gene: TRBJ2-3; abundance: NA; v_gene: TRBV9; CDR3aa: CASSVAPRLADTDTQYF; CDR3nt: TGTGCCAGCAGCGTAGCCCCCCGACTAGCGGACACAGATACGCAGTATTTT
d_gene: NA; j_gene: TRBJ1-1; abundance: NA; v_gene: TRBV6-5; CDR3aa: CASSRLAGGYTEAFF; CDR3nt: TGTGCCAGCAGTCGCCTCGCAGGAGGGTACACTGAAGCTTTCTTT
d_gene: NA; j_gene: TRBJ2-5; abundance: NA; v_gene: TRBV12-3/TRBV12-4; CDR3aa: CASSPGYQETQYF; CDR3nt: TGTGCCAGCAGCCCGGGATACCAAGAGACCCAGTACTTC
d_gene: TRBD1; j_gene: TRBJ1-2; abundance: once; v_gene: TRBV5-6; CDR3aa: CASSLGQGYTF; CDR3nt: TGTGCCAGCAGCCTGGGACAGGGCTACACCTTC
d_gene: NA; j_gene: TRBJ2-4; abundance: NA; v_gene: TRBV5-4; CDR3aa: CASSLRGAKNIQYF; CDR3nt: TGTGCCAGCAGCTTAAGGGGTGCCAAAAACATTCAGTACTTC
d_gene: NA; j_gene: TRBJ1-3; abundance: NA; v_gene: TRBV7-5; CDR3aa: CARSLESRAGAFSGNTIYF; CDR3nt: TGTGCCAGAAGCTTAGAGTCTCGGGCAGGGGCTTTTTCTGGAAACACCATATATTTT
d_gene: TRBD2; j_gene: TRBJ2-2; abundance: NA; v_gene: TRBV2; CDR3aa: CASSAVGTITGGELFF; CDR3nt: TGTGCCAGCAGTGCAGTAGGGACTATAACCGGCGGGGAGCTGTTTTTT
d_gene: TRBD2; j_gene: TRBJ2-7; abundance: NA; v_gene: TRBV25-1; CDR3aa: CASSDLTSGNSYEQYF; CDR3nt: TGTGCCAGCAGTGATCTGACTAGCGGGAACTCCTACGAGCAGTACTTC
d_gene: NA; j_gene: TRBJ1-6; abundance: NA; v_gene: TRBV2; CDR3aa: CASEEGSGSPLHF; CDR3nt: TGTGCCAGCGAGGAGGGGTCTGGTTCACCCCTCCACTTT
d_gene: TRBD2; j_gene: TRBJ2-3; abundance: NA; v_gene: TRBV28; CDR3aa: CASRLAGGGGPDTQYF; CDR3nt: TGTGCCAGCAGGTTAGCGGGAGGTGGTGGCCCAGATACGCAGTATTTT
d_gene: TRBD1; j_gene: TRBJ1-4; abundance: once; v_gene: TRBV4-2; CDR3aa: CASSQVKQGRATNEKLFF; CDR3nt: TGTGCCAGCAGCCAGGTAAAACAGGGGCGCGCAACTAATGAAAAACTGTTTTTT
d_gene: TRBD1; j_gene: TRBJ2-7; abundance: NA; v_gene: TRBV6-5; CDR3aa: CASSKQGGEQYF; CDR3nt: TGTGCCAGCAGTAAACAGGGGGGCGAGCAGTACTTC
d_gene: TRBD1; j_gene: TRBJ1-6; abundance: once; v_gene: TRBV4-2; CDR3aa: CASSHPQQGVDYNSPLHF; CDR3nt: TGTGCCAGCAGCCACCCCCAACAGGGGGTTGACTATAATTCACCCCTCCACTTT
d_gene: NA; j_gene: TRBJ1-1; abundance: NA; v_gene: TRBV7-8; CDR3aa: CASSVYAENTEAFF; CDR3nt: TGTGCCAGCAGTGTTTATGCAGAGAACACTGAAGCTTTCTTT
d_gene: NA; j_gene: TRBJ2-5; abundance: once; v_gene: TRBV3-1/TRBV3-2; CDR3aa: CASTTPSSETQYF; CDR3nt: TGTGCCAGCACCACCCCTAGCTCGGAGACCCAGTACTTC
d_gene: NA; j_gene: TRBJ1-5; abundance: NA; v_gene: TRBV5-1; CDR3aa: CASSQQRTSGGNQPQHF; CDR3nt: TGCGCCAGCAGCCAGCAGAGGACTTCTGGCGGCAATCAGCCCCAGCATTTT
d_gene: TRBD2; j_gene: TRBJ2-3; abundance: NA; v_gene: TRBV10-3; CDR3aa: CAISATSAQDTQYF; CDR3nt: TGTGCCATCAGCGCGACTAGCGCGCAAGATACGCAGTATTTT
d_gene: NA; j_gene: TRBJ1-1; abundance: NA; v_gene: TRBV6-2/TRBV6-3; CDR3aa: CASSYSMAVEAFF; CDR3nt: TGTGCCAGCAGTTACTCGATGGCAGTTGAAGCTTTCTTT
d_gene: NA; j_gene: TRBJ1-6; abundance: few; v_gene: TRBV7-9; CDR3aa: CASSLGQGGDSPLHF; CDR3nt: TGTGCCAGCAGCTTAGGGCAGGGAGGAGACTCACCCCTCCACTTT
d_gene: NA; j_gene: TRBJ2-5; abundance: NA; v_gene: TRBV9; CDR3aa: CASSVSVKETQYF; CDR3nt: TGTGCCAGCAGCGTAAGCGTAAAAGAGACCCAGTACTTC
d_gene: TRBD1; j_gene: TRBJ1-6; abundance: once; v_gene: TRBV6-5; CDR3aa: CASSRTGGNSPLHF; CDR3nt: TGTGCCAGCAGTCGGACAGGGGGAAATTCACCCCTCCACTTT
d_gene: TRBD1; j_gene: TRBJ1-5; abundance: NA; v_gene: TRBV24-1; CDR3aa: CATSDGTGVVGGQPQHF; CDR3nt: TGTGCCACCAGTGATGGGACAGGGGTAGTGGGCGGTCAGCCCCAGCATTTT
d_gene: TRBD2; j_gene: TRBJ2-6; abundance: NA; v_gene: TRBV27; CDR3aa: CASSSKREGANVLTF; CDR3nt: TGTGCCAGCAGTTCCAAGCGGGAAGGGGCCAACGTCCTGACTTTC